This entry describes one T cell receptor beta chain. Its antigen specificity is not known. Base quality data are lacking; no much larger clone is found one base away. The data derive from a study of blood T cells in healthy people across ages (dated by TCRdb to 2013 to 2016). Regarding the research as a whole: In model experiments, template switching captured about one uniquely barcoded TCR beta cDNA molecule for every two T cells. Age-related changes in TCR beta repertoire diversity were measured in the study by deep sequencing normalized with unique cDNA molecular identifiers. The donors were divided into four age groups: young (average approximately 17 years), middle-aged (almost 40), aged (around 67) and long-lived (around 87). Donors of different ages were randomly distributed across sequencing lanes to avoid experimental bias. Using the same blood draw, the study looked at two additional independent replicas of 1 million unique cDNA reads for two donors, one aged 18 to 29 and the other aged 80 or older. Overall results and qualifications from the work: The CMV infection status of donors was not known, potentially confounding age-related changes in expanded clonotypes. Estimates of total diversity based on one million sequenced T cells were considered lower bounds and underestimates. As age increased, observed TCR beta diversity per million T cells dropped in a roughly linear way, and a significant reduction was already evident by age 40. Compared with the aged group, the long-lived group had more naive CD4+ T cells, fewer expanded clones and increased TCR diversity, suggesting age selection. The percentage of naive T cells measured by flow cytometry correlated strongly with observed TCR beta diversity. Because profiling used bulk unsorted PBMCs, naive and antigen-experienced compartments could not be compared conclusively.

Receptors were amplified or captured by 5' RACE. TCRdb lists the instrument as Illumina HiSeq 2500. A second roughly 6 to 11 cycle PCR used a sample-barcoded 5' primer and a J-beta primer mix. A unique molecular identifier was introduced onto each TCR beta cDNA molecule by a template-switch 5' adaptor carrying 12 random nucleotides. Each sample yielded at least 3 million CDR3-containing paired-end reads. All of the RNA was converted into first-strand cDNA using the Mint cDNA synthesis kit, with a TRBC-specific oligonucleotide serving as the primer. After uracil-DNA glycosylase treatment, a first 18-cycle PCR used universal primers M1SS and BC2_uni_R on all cDNA. The authors' pipeline ran thus. Each sample was normalized by randomly selecting 1 million high-quality reads, each carrying a distinct molecular identifier. Reads sharing molecular identifiers were discarded rather than binned into consensus sequences. MiTCR, with a Q25 quality threshold and the strictest error-elimination algorithm, was used for CDR3 identification, clonotype clustering and error correction. A nonparametric unseen species model with Euler transformation was used to estimate a lower bound on total TCR beta diversity. The public sequencing data were trimmed at Q25 with fastp and processed into clonotypes with MiXCR by TCRdb, which kept only in-frame beta chains. Here each entry gathers all rows of one CDR3 protein and keeps the most common genes and DNA. Here the V and J calls rest on TCRdb's processing, not on the authors' analysis. A total of approximately 730,000 distinct CDR3 sequences appear in this sample, 43% of them only once. 20% to 25% of the sample comes from the top ten.

Systemically healthy Caucasian individuals from Russia, roughly 40 in total and aged about 6 to 100 years, were included as donors. Around 9.9 milliliters of peripheral blood were collected from each donor into EDTA-treated Vacutainer tubes. Ficoll-Paque density-gradient centrifugation was used to isolate PBMCs, with at least 6.5 million per sample. Trizol reagent was used to extract total RNA from PBMCs, with at least 5 micrograms per sample. Naive CD45RAhigh/CD27high T cell percentages were measured by flow cytometry on a PBMC aliquot from every donor. V is pared back by 2 bases and J by 2 bases, with 18 bases lying between the germline termini. The CDR3, from cysteine to phenylalanine, totals 18 residues. The CDR3 DNA has 54 bases and is translated from base 1. CDR1 and CDR2, per the germline V gene, are MNHEY and SVGAGI.

This TCR came from a woman aged 55-70 years in good health. The specimen sequenced was blood. The receptor chain draws on TRBV6-5 and TRBJ2-2; the D gene is perhaps TRBD2, from 7 matching bases. The nucleotide sequence reads as follows: TGTGCCAGCAGTTACGTCGACCCGGGCGGGGGCAACACCGGGGAGCTGTTTTTT. Its translation reads: CASSYVDPGGGNTGELFF.